Shown below are 28 T cell receptor beta chains from a single sample sequenced in a study of CD8+ T cells in alopecia areata (dated by TCRdb to the late 2010s). In light of the paper, this sample's time point label describes: baseline before oral tofacitinib. Peripheral blood and lesional scalp punch biopsies were obtained from patients with alopecia areata. Libraries were prepared through the immunoSEQ multiplex PCR assay. For TCR sequencing, RNA was extracted from every sample and reverse transcribed into cDNA to serve as template. Drawn from immuneACCESS, this table holds only the in-frame rearrangements with V and J called that TCRdb kept. Clones are partly lost; checked studies trace under half to an unresolved V gene and leave the rest unexplained. Within this sample are roughly 13,000 clones, with about 60% of them counted one time only. The top ten constitute 11% of the sample. Sample: skin, taken at week 0. The source is a human donor with alopecia areata.

The chain joins TRBV10-2 to TRBJ2-4; D perhaps matches TRBD2 (5 bases). V shed 0 bases and J shed 0 bases, with 12 bases lying between them. Germline V gene sequence: CDR1 WSHSY, CDR2 SAAADI. The CDR3 contains 17 residues. Here the CDR3 reads CASSESISVGAKNIQYF. The CDR3 DNA is TGCGCCAGCAGTGAGTCGATTAGCGTGGGAGCCAAAAACATTCAGTACTTC.

V and J are TRBV5-4 and TRBJ2-1; D gene ambiguous. Trimming took 2 bases from V and 14 from J, leaving 11 bases between them. Germline V lookup: CDR1 SGHNT, CDR2 YYREEE (reference sequence). The CDR3 spans 11 residues. The CDR3 nucleotides read TGTGCCAGCAGCTTTTTAACAGAAAAGTTCTTC. This translates into CASSFLTEKFF.

The table lists this clone with a few counts. V usage is TRBV4-3 and J usage is TRBJ1-1, with D uncertain. Germline CDR1 reads LGHNA; CDR2 reads YSLEER. The CDR3 covers 15 residues. Trimming took off 0 bases at V and 0 bases at J, with 8 bases between the two ends. The CDR3 nucleotides are TGCGCCAGCAGCCAAGACGGATCTATGAACACTGAAGCTTTCTTT. Protein sequence: CASSQDGSMNTEAFF.

This chain links TRBV30 with TRBJ2-3; D perhaps matches TRBD1 (6 bases). The CDR3 runs to 14 residues. Trimming pared 2 bases from V and 3 bases from J, leaving 12 bases between. Germline V gene lookup returns CDR1 GTSNPN and CDR2 SVGIG (reference sequence). The CDR3 bases are TGTGCCTGGAGTAACAGGGATGGTACAGATACGCAGTATTTT. Residues: CAWSNRDGTDTQYF.

As regards this clone: The sample carries other DNA sequences with the same CDR3. The chain carries TRBV4-3 and TRBJ1-5; no clear D gene. CDR3 length: 14 residues. V lost 4 bases and J 1 base, leaving 8 bases between the germline ends. Germline CDR1 and CDR2: LGHNA and YSLEER. The CDR3 DNA reads TGCGCCAGCAGCCTCCAAGACAGCAATCAGCCCCAGCATTTT. It translates to CASSLQDSNQPQHF.

This chain connects TRBV5-6 to TRBJ2-1; 9 positions agree with TRBD1. Germline V gene sequence: CDR1 SGHDT, CDR2 YYEEEE. The CDR3 extends over 15 amino acids. The ends lost 7 bases at V and 4 bases at J; junction bases unmatched: 9. CDR3 in DNA: TGTGCCAGCGCAACCGGGACAGGGTCTTACAATGAGCAGTTCTTC. This gives the protein CASATGTGSYNEQFF. Full variable domain (missing parts from reference TRBV5-6 and TRBJ2-1): DAGVTQSPTHLIKTRGQQVTLRCSPKSGHDTVSWYQQALGQGPQFIFQYYEEEERQRGNFPDRFSGHQFPNYSSELNVNALLLGDSALYLCASATGTGSYNEQFFGPGTRLTVL.

This chain joins TRBV5-1 and TRBJ2-1; 7 bases fit TRBD1. The CDR3 extends over 15 amino acids. V lost 3 bases, J lost 2 bases, and 5 bases stayed unmatched. Germline V gives CDR1 SGHRS, CDR2 YFSETQ. The CDR3 reads CASSSGTVAYNEQFF. The DNA for the CDR3 is TGCGCCAGCAGCTCAGGGACAGTTGCCTACAATGAGCAGTTCTTC.

This clone turned up a few times. The CDR3: CASSYVLPGNSPLHF. DNA for the CDR3: TGTGCCAGCAGCTACGTACTACCGGGAAATTCACCCCTCCACTTT. This chain joins TRBV11-2 and TRBJ1-6; D unresolved. The CDR3 covers 15 residues. The germline V gene encodes CDR1 SGHAT and CDR2 FQNNGV. The V gene lost 4 bases and the J gene lost 7 bases, with 14 bases spanning the gap.

V and J are TRBV6-1 and TRBJ2-5; D gene unclear. The J call is uncertain, as TRBJ2-7 better fits the DNA end. The CDR3 has 14 residues. In germline, CDR1 is MNHNS, CDR2 SASEGT. In nucleotides, the CDR3 is TGTGCCAGCAGTGAATTTGGCAGCAACTACGAGCAGTACTTC. Translating gives CASSEFGSNYEQYF.

This clone was detected once. The chain is built from TRBV6-4 and TRBJ1-6; D is unresolved. The CDR3 totals 14 residues. Germline CDR1 MRHNA, CDR2 SNTAGT. The germline V and J ends were trimmed by 4 bases and 7 bases, with 11 bases remaining between them. CDR3: CASSGEGGNSPLHF. Written as DNA, the CDR3 is TGTGCCAGCAGTGGCGAAGGAGGGAATTCACCCCTCCACTTT.

V usage is TRBV9 and J usage is TRBJ1-1; D ambiguous. From germline, CDR1 is SGDLS and CDR2 YYNGEE. The V and J ends lost 3 bases and 0 bases respectively, with 21 bases between them. The CDR3 is 18 amino acids. CDR3 coding DNA: TGTGCCAGCAGCGCGAGGTGGGGAAAGGGAGAGCTGAACACTGAAGCTTTCTTT. The encoded protein is CASSARWGKGELNTEAFF.

The V gene is TRBV25-1, the J gene TRBJ2-7; no reliable D call. Deletions cut 4 bases from V and 3 bases from J, with 7 bases between. Germline V lookup: CDR1 MGHDK, CDR2 SYGVNS. The CDR3 is made up of 12 amino acids. CDR3 sequence reads: CASSATRYEQYF. CDR3 coding DNA: TGTGCCAGCAGTGCTACCCGCTACGAGCAGTACTTC.

This chain links TRBV2 with TRBJ2-5; D remains ambiguous. The CDR3 extends over 12 amino acids. V lost 1 base and J lost 5, with 5 bases in between. Germline V gene data show CDR1 as SNHLY and CDR2 as FYNNEI. CDR3 DNA sequence: TGTGCCAGCAGTGAAGTGGGGGAGACCCAGTACTTC. This translates into CASSEVGETQYF.

The rearrangement links TRBV7-2 to TRBJ1-2; D not resolved. Trimming stripped 0 bases from V and 6 bases from J, with 8 bases between. Germline assignment: CDR1 SGHTA and CDR2 FQGNSA. The CDR3 loop spans 13 amino acids. CDR3: CASSLAERHGYTF. Here the CDR3 DNA reads TGTGCCAGCAGCTTAGCGGAAAGGCATGGCTACACCTTC.

The gene calls are TRBV25-1 and TRBJ1-6; D perhaps matches TRBD1 (5 bases). Germline-derived CDR1 and CDR2 are MGHDK and SYGVNS. Trimming stripped 8 bases from V and 6 bases from J, with 17 bases between. The CDR3 has 15 amino acids. The CDR3 is CASPPGPDLNSPLHF. The CDR3 DNA is TGTGCCAGCCCACCAGGGCCCGACCTTAATTCACCCCTCCACTTT.

The rearrangement joins TRBV25-1 to TRBJ2-1; maybe TRBD1 (6 bases). This CDR3 is built from 16 residues. Germline V lookup: CDR1 MGHDK, CDR2 SYGVNS. V was pared by 5 bases and J by 9 bases, with 23 bases between. CDR3 coding DNA: TGTGCCAGCAGTAAAGTTGGGGGCAGGGACGAGGGTGAGCAGTTCTTC. It codes for CASSKVGGRDEGEQFF.

This clone is deemed medium-sized. The chain joins TRBV19 to TRBJ1-4; 8 bases are a match to TRBD1. The V and J ends lost 6 bases and 4 bases, in that order; junction bases with no gene match: 4. Germline-derived CDR1 and CDR2 are LNHDA and SQIVND (reference sequence). This CDR3 region has 14 residues. CDR3 protein: CASRPGQVNEKLFF. DNA of the CDR3: TGTGCCAGTAGGCCGGGACAGGTTAATGAAAAACTGTTTTTT.

The gene calls are TRBV7-2 and TRBJ1-2; D is unclear. The CDR3 is made up of 13 amino acids. The V gene's germline CDR1 is SGHTA and CDR2 FQGNSA. V gave up 4 bases and J gave up 5 bases, with 11 bases separating them. The CDR3 DNA is TGTGCCAGCAGCTCAAGCAGAAATTATGGCTACACCTTC. This gives the protein CASSSSRNYGYTF. The full variable domain, its missing parts supplied by reference TRBV7-2 and TRBJ1-2, is GAGVSQSPSNKVTEKGKDVELRCDPISGHTALYWYRQSLGQGLEFLIYFQGNSAPDKSGLPSDRFSAERTGGSVSTLTIQRTQQEDSAVYLCASSSSRNYGYTFGSGTRLTVV.

This clone turned up a few times. The chain uses TRBV4-1 and TRBJ2-7; the match to TRBD2 covers 11 bases. CDR1 MGHRA and CDR2 YSYEKL come from the germline V gene. The CDR3 sequence is 18 residues long. Unmatched junction bases numbered 13, after V lost 3 bases and J lost 3 bases. CDR3 region: CASSHGGPTSGGYYEQYF. DNA of the CDR3: TGCGCCAGCAGCCACGGGGGACCTACTAGCGGGGGTTACTACGAGCAGTACTTC.

The chain couples TRBV7-2 to TRBJ2-3; TRBD2 aligns across 14 bases. The germline V gene encodes CDR1 SGHTA and CDR2 FQGNSA. There are 15 residues in the CDR3. J was trimmed by 7 bases and V by 5 bases; bases with no gene match: 5. For the CDR3, the DNA is TGTGCCAGCAGCCCCGGACTAGCGGGGGGAAATACGCAGTATTTT. Amino acid sequence: CASSPGLAGGNTQYF.

The chain has TRBV2 and TRBJ1-6; the D is unclear. The CDR3 consists of 16 residues. Germline V CDR1 and CDR2: SNHLY, FYNNEI. With 2 bases removed from V and 2 bases from J, the gap between germline ends came to 10 bases. The CDR3 sequence is CASSERGIPYNSPLHF. The CDR3 nucleotides are TGTGCCAGCAGTGAAAGAGGAATCCCCTATAATTCACCCCTCCACTTT.

This chain connects TRBV4-1 to TRBJ1-1; tentative D call: TRBD1 (5 bases). Germline loops: CDR1 MGHRA, CDR2 YSYEKL. Deletions cut 2 bases from V and 0 bases from J, with 13 bases between. The CDR3 contains 16 residues. This CDR3 is CASSQIGAGVNTEAFF. CDR3 nucleotides: TGCGCCAGCAGCCAAATAGGGGCAGGAGTGAACACTGAAGCTTTCTTT.

V and J are TRBV6-1 and TRBJ2-7; a possible D gene is TRBD2 (6 bases). CDR3 length: 17 residues. The V end lost 0 bases, the J end lost 2 bases, and 17 bases lay between the germline ends. CDR1 MNHNS and CDR2 SASEGT come from the germline V gene. CDR3 region: CASSEAGGSSFPYEQYF. Here the CDR3 DNA reads TGTGCCAGCAGTGAAGCCGGAGGGTCCTCATTTCCCTACGAGCAGTACTTC.

This chain uses TRBV5-1 with TRBJ1-4; no reliable D call. Trimming took off 2 bases at V and 0 bases at J, with 8 bases between the two ends. CDR3 length equals 15 residues. CDR1 is SGHRS, CDR2 YFSETQ, per germline. CDR3 in amino acids: CASSLQRSTNEKLFF. The CDR3 nucleotides are TGCGCCAGCAGCTTACAGAGGTCAACTAATGAAAAACTGTTTTTT.

This clone has only a few counts. The chain joins TRBV27 to TRBJ2-7; 7 bases line up with TRBD2. CDR1 is MNHEY, CDR2 SMNVEV, per germline (reference sequence). The CDR3 is 15 residues long. After removal of 4 bases from V and 5 bases from J, the junction contained 11 bases not matched to a gene. This chain's CDR3 is CASSSFPGGRDEQYF. The DNA of the CDR3 is TGTGCCAGCAGTTCCTTCCCTGGAGGGAGGGACGAGCAGTACTTC.

This clone was seen a few times. The genes are TRBV28 and TRBJ1-1; no clear D. V was clipped by 3 bases and J by 3 bases, with 5 bases between them. CDR1 is MDHEN, CDR2 SYDVKM, per germline. The CDR3 runs to 12 residues. DNA of the CDR3: TGTGCCAGCAGTTTGGGCTACACTGAAGCTTTCTTT. Protein: CASSLGYTEAFF. The full variable domain, its missing parts supplied by reference TRBV28 and TRBJ1-1, is DVKVTQSSRYLVKRTGEKVFLECVQDMDHENMFWYRQDPGLGLRLIYFSYDVKMKEKGDIPEGYSVSREKKERFSLILESASTNQTSMYLCASSLGYTEAFFGQGTRLTVV.

The chain carries TRBV19 and TRBJ1-1, with D maybe TRBD1 (5 bases). The V and J ends lost 7 bases and 1 base respectively, with 13 bases between them. The V gene's germline CDR1 is LNHDA and CDR2 SQIVND (reference sequence). The CDR3 has 14 residues. CDR3 in DNA: TGTGCCAGTACCTCACCTGGGGGGAACACTGAAGCTTTCTTT. It yields the protein CASTSPGGNTEAFF.

In this sample, this clone turned up a few times. V and J are TRBV9 and TRBJ2-1, with D hard to call. The germline V gene encodes CDR1 SGDLS and CDR2 YYNGEE. The CDR3 has 15 residues. V lost 3 bases and J lost 10, with 20 bases in between. Here the CDR3 reads CASSASNHPWSEQFF. CDR3 coding DNA: TGTGCCAGCAGCGCAAGCAATCACCCCTGGTCCGAGCAGTTCTTC.